A selection of T cell receptor beta chains follows, all from one sample in a study of blood T cell repertoires in COVID-19. Libraries were prepared by immunoSEQ multiplex PCR; TCRdb keeps only in-frame clonotypes and omits some of them. The table includes around 200,000 clones, 80% to 85% detected once. Sequenced sample: peripheral blood. Source of these receptors: a man between 45 and 60 years old with active or convalescent COVID-19. Each CDR3 is given with its conserved first and last residue. Each record gives: V gene, CDR3 length, J gene, clone size, CDR3 protein. The size field is filled for only some rows; it gives once, few, many or a size class.

>TRBV28|14|TRBJ1-1|.
CASFKQGMNTEAFF
>TRBV9|12|TRBJ1-2|once
CASSGTAPGYTF
>TRBV7-9|14|TRBJ1-4|.
CASSPVATNEKLFF
>TRBV5-1|16|TRBJ1-6|.
CASSLRESSYNSPLHF
>TRBV12-3/TRBV12-4|13|TRBJ2-1|.
CASTRGRAHEQFF
>TRBV9|15|TRBJ1-2|.
CASSVEGSRENGYTF
>TRBV9|14|TRBJ2-3|.
CASSQDTLTDTQYF
>TRBV5-8|14|TRBJ1-2|few
CASRRRDRGGGYTF
>TRBV5-1|17|TRBJ1-6|.
CASSLRAGSSYNSPLHF
>TRBV3-1/TRBV3-2|14|TRBJ2-2|.
CASSPSGGTGELFF
>TRBV9|14|TRBJ2-7|.
CASSEETGYDEQYF
>TRBV5-4|16|TRBJ1-4|.
CASSLGGPGPEEKLFF
>TRBV30|13|TRBJ2-7|.
CAWRDRGLHEQYF
>TRBV2|19|TRBJ1-6|.
CASHQRGVLSSGYNSPLHF
>TRBV6-5|14|TRBJ1-1|.
CASSYRTGETEAFF
>TRBV28|14|TRBJ2-1|.
CASTLAGAYNEQFF
>TRBV6-5|10|TRBJ1-1|.
CATGSPEAFF
>TRBV19|15|TRBJ1-5|.
CASSMQGGGDQPQHF
>TRBV6-5|13|TRBJ2-7|.
CACRSPSSYEQYF
>TRBV19|14|TRBJ2-7|.
CASRRRDRNYEQYF
>TRBV30|14|TRBJ1-4|.
CAWRDRGHNEKLFF
>TRBV7-2|14|TRBJ2-3|.
CASSLGGQTDTQYF
>TRBV6-5|15|TRBJ1-1|once
CASSYSEVSNTEAFF
>TRBV18|13|TRBJ1-2|.
CASSPGREGGYTF
>TRBV19|17|TRBJ1-4|.
CASSIWTGNNANEKLFF
>TRBV29-1|13|TRBJ1-2|few
CSVGGQGAGGYTF
>TRBV6-2/TRBV6-3|14|TRBJ2-1|.
CASSGTGGKNEQFF
>TRBV4-2|16|TRBJ2-3|.
CASSQGNRDGTDTQYF
>TRBV19|15|TRBJ1-2|.
CASSIWTDSNYGYTF
>TRBV9|14|TRBJ1-2|.
CASKRQGDDYGYTF
>TRBV28|15|TRBJ2-5|.
CASTGRTVRRETQYF
>TRBV5-4|17|TRBJ2-2|once
CASSSGLAGVNTGELFF
>TRBV2|12|TRBJ2-7|.
CASSTTGQKQYF
>TRBV5-5|15|TRBJ1-1|.
CASSRITSGASEAFF
>TRBV6-5|13|TRBJ1-2|.
CASQPLANYGYTF
>TRBV21-1|13|TRBJ1-4|.
CASSRDSNEKLFF
>TRBV28|19|TRBJ1-5|.
CASSSRLGPQDRVDQPQHF
>TRBV2|16|TRBJ2-7|.
CASSEGQGARGYEQYF
>TRBV18|16|TRBJ2-1|.
CASSPAPDRAGDEQFF
>TRBV5-1|15|TRBJ1-3|.
CASSVDSSSGNTIYF
>TRBV7-2|15|TRBJ1-2|.
CASSPDPLTVYGYTF
>TRBV5-1|15|TRBJ2-2|.
CASSLSGVPTGELFF
>TRBV7-8|16|TRBJ2-5|.
CASSSPPAGLQETQYF
>TRBV18|14|TRBJ2-7|.
CASSRGTGAYEQYF
>TRBV7-9|12|TRBJ2-7|.
CASSAAVREQYF
>TRBV6-2/TRBV6-3|14|TRBJ1-5|.
CASSYGSRNQPQHF